A selection of T cell receptor beta chains follows, all from one sample in a study of T cell responses to AZD1222 COVID-19 vaccine. The data were produced by immunoSEQ multiplex PCR, yet TCRdb's version contains in-frame clones alone and is incomplete. Among under 140,000 clones listed, around 90% were seen once. This specimen was peripheral blood, taken on day 0 of AZD1222 vaccination. The receptors here all came from an adult in good health. Each CDR3 is given with its conserved first and last residue. D genes are given only for firm matches. Size values are once, few and many counts, or a class for expanded clones, and some rows have none.

d_call	v_call	j_call	cdr3_length	clone_size	cdr3_aa	cdr3_nt
NA	TRBV7-9	TRBJ1-2	16	NA	CASSSSSGLPLYGYTF	TGTGCCAGCAGTTCATCATCCGGGTTACCCCTCTATGGCTACACCTTC
NA	TRBV7-8	TRBJ1-5	14	NA	CASSFTGFNQPQHF	TGTGCCAGCAGCTTTACAGGGTTCAATCAGCCCCAGCATTTT
NA	TRBV6-1	TRBJ2-7	15	few	CASSEEGGGHYEQYF	TGTGCCAGCAGTGAAGAGGGAGGGGGACACTACGAGCAGTACTTC
NA	TRBV7-2	TRBJ1-2	14	NA	CASSLGRHNYGYTF	TGTGCCAGCAGCTTAGGTCGACACAACTATGGCTACACCTTC
TRBD1	TRBV11-2	TRBJ2-1	14	NA	CASTWGQSYNEQFF	TGTGCCAGCACCTGGGGACAGTCCTACAATGAGCAGTTCTTC
NA	TRBV6-2/TRBV6-3	TRBJ1-2	15	once	CASSYSGRGNYGYTF	TGTGCCAGCAGTTACTCCGGCAGGGGCAACTATGGCTACACCTTC
TRBD1	TRBV9	TRBJ1-1	15	few	CASSTRTGKNTEAFF	TGTGCCAGCAGCACAAGGACAGGGAAGAACACTGAAGCTTTCTTT
TRBD2	TRBV27	TRBJ2-1	15	NA	CASSPMTSGADEQFF	TGTGCCAGCAGTCCGATGACTAGCGGGGCTGATGAGCAGTTCTTC
TRBD1	TRBV11-1	TRBJ1-1	15	NA	CASSPGTGTNTEAFF	TGTGCCAGCAGCCCCGGGACAGGGACGAACACTGAAGCTTTCTTT
NA	TRBV12-2	TRBJ2-1	18	NA	CASRLAPPSTSGLGEQFF	TGTGCAAGTCGCTTAGCCCCTCCATCGACTAGCGGCCTTGGGGAGCAGTTCTTC
NA	TRBV5-8	TRBJ1-5	14	once	CASSFGTSNQPQHF	TGTGCCAGCAGCTTTGGGACCAGCAATCAGCCCCAGCATTTT
NA	TRBV2	TRBJ2-6	15	NA	CASRLRDSGANVLTF	TGTGCCAGCAGACTCAGGGATTCTGGGGCCAACGTCCTGACTTTC
TRBD2	TRBV6-5	TRBJ2-7	16	NA	CASSYSTGGSTYEQYF	TGTGCCAGCAGTTACTCGACGGGGGGGTCGACCTACGAGCAGTACTTC
NA	TRBV13	TRBJ2-7	14	few	CASTRSGETYEQYF	TGTGCCAGCACACGTAGCGGCGAAACCTACGAGCAGTACTTC
NA	TRBV14	TRBJ2-1	17	NA	CASSSGLGAKKYNEQFF	TGTGCCAGCAGCTCAGGGTTGGGGGCAAAGAAATACAATGAGCAGTTCTTC
NA	TRBV3-1/TRBV3-2	TRBJ1-2	14	NA	CASSQEAPLAGYTF	TGTGCCAGCAGCCAGGAGGCCCCTCTGGCTGGCTACACCTTC
TRBD1	TRBV5-1	TRBJ1-1	15	NA	CASRPPGTDNTEAFF	TGCGCCAGCAGACCGCCCGGGACAGATAACACTGAAGCTTTCTTT
NA	TRBV6-5	TRBJ2-7	14	NA	CASSRTASSYEQYF	TGTGCCAGCAGTCGGACAGCTTCTTCCTACGAGCAGTACTTC
TRBD1	TRBV2	TRBJ2-3	14	NA	CASSEGQSTDTQYF	TGTGCCAGCAGTGAGGGACAGAGCACAGATACGCAGTATTTT
NA	TRBV19	TRBJ1-2	12	once	CASSPGPQGYTF	TGTGCCAGTAGTCCCGGGCCGCAGGGCTACACCTTC
NA	TRBV6-1	TRBJ1-5	16	NA	CASSDWGRASSGPQHF	TGTGCCAGCAGTGACTGGGGCAGGGCCAGCTCGGGGCCCCAGCATTTT
NA	TRBV5-6	TRBJ1-1	14	once	CASSWEEGFTEAFF	TGTGCCAGCAGCTGGGAGGAGGGTTTCACTGAAGCTTTCTTT